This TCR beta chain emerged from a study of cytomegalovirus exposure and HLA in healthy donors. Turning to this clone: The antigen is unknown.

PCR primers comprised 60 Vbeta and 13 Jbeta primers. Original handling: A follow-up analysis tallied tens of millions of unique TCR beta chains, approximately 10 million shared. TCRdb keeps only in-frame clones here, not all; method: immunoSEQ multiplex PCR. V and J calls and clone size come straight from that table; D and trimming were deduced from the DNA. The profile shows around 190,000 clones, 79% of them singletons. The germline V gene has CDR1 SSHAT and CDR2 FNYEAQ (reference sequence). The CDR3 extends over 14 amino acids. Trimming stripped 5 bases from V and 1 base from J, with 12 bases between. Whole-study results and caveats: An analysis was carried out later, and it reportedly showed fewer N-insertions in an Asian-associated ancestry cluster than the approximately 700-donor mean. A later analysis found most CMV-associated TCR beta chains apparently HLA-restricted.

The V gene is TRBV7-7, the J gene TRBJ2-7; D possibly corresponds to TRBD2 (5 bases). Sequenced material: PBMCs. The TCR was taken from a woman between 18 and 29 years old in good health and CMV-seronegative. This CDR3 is CASSPTTGSYEQYF. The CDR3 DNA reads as TGTGCCAGCAGCCCGACGACGGGATCCTACGAGCAGTACTTC. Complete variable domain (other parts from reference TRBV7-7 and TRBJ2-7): GAGVSQSPRYKVTKRGQDVTLRCDPISSHATLYWYQQALGQGPEFLTYFNYEAQPDKSGLPSDRFSAERPEGSISTLTIQRTEQRDSAMYRCASSPTTGSYEQYFGPGTRLTVT.